This entry describes one TCR beta chain. The antigen remains unidentified. The PCR ran on 60 Vbeta and 13 Jbeta primers. Data came from immunoSEQ multiplex PCR; TCRdb stores just in-frame clones and leaves some out. The sample has around 140,000 clones; around 77% are singletons. The data originate from a study of cytomegalovirus exposure and HLA in healthy donors. The CDR3 is 17 residues long. Study-wide findings and caveats: CMV serostatus was the only recorded immune exposure for donors. Usually a TCR sequence was rare, but some public TCRs were found in many donors.

The specimen sequenced was PBMCs. The TCR was taken from a woman between 55 and 75 years old in good health and CMV-seronegative. This sequence joins TRBV21-1 and TRBJ2-5; the table's D gene call, TRBD2, was not cross checked with the DNA. TRBV21-1 is classified as a pseudogene. The CDR3 sequence is CASSTTTSGSFGETQYF. The CDR3 region has the DNA TGTGCCAGCAGCACAACGACTAGCGGGAGCTTCGGAGAGACCCAGTACTTC.